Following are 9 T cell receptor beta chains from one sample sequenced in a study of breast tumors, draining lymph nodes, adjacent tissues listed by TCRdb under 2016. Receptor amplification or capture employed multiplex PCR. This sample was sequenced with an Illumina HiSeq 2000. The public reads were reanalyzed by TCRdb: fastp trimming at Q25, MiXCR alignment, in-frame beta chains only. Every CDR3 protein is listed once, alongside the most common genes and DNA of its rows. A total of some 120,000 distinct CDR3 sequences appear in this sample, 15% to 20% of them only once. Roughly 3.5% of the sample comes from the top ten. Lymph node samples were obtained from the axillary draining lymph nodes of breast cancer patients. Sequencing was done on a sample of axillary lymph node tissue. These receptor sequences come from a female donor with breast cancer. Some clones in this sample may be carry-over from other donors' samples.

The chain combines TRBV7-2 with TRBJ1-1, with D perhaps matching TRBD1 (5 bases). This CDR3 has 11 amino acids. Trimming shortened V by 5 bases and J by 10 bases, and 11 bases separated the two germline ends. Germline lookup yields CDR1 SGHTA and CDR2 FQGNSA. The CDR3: CASSPFGGAFF. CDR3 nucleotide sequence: TGTGCCAGCAGCCCCTTCGGGGGAGCTTTCTTT.

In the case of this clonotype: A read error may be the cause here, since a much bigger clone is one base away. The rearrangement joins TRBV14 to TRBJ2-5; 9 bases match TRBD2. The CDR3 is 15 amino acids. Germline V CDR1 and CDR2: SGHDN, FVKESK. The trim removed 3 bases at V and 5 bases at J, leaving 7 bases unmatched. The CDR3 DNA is TGTGCCAGCAGCCACGTAGCGGGGGTTGCGGAGACCCAGTACTTC. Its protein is CASSHVAGVAETQYF.

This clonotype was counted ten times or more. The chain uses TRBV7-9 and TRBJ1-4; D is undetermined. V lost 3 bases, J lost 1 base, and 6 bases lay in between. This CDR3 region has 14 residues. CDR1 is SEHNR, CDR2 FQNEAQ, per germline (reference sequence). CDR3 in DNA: TGTGCCAGCAGCTTGACACTAACTAATGAAAAACTGTTTTTT. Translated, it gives CASSLTLTNEKLFF.

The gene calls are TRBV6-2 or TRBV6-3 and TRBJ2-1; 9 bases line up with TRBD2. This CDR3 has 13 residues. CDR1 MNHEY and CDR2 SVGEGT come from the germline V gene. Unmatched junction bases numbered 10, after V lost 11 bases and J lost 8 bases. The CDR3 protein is CAGLAGDRHEQFF. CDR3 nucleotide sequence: TGTGCCGGCTTAGCGGGAGATCGCCATGAGCAGTTCTTC.

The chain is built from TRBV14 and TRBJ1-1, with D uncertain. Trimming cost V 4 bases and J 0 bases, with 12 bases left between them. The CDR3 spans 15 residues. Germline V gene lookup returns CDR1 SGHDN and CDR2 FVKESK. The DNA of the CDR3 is TGTGCCAGCAGCCCCCTCTCGGGCATGAACACTGAAGCTTTCTTT. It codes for CASSPLSGMNTEAFF. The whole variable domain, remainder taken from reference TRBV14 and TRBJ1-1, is EAGVTQFPSHSVIEKGQTVTLRCDPISGHDNLYWYRRVMGKEIKFLLHFVKESKQDESGMPNNRFLAERTGGTYSTLKVQPAELEDSGVYFCASSPLSGMNTEAFFGQGTRLTVV.

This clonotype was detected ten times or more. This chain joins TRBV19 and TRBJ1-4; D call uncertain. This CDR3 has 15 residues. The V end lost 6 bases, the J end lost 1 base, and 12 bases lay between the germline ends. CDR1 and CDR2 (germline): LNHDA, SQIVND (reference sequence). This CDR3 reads CASSQSVGTNEKLFF. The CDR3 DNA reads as TGTGCCAGTAGCCAATCGGTCGGAACTAATGAAAAACTGTTTTTT.

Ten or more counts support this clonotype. Here the CDR3 reads CASSLENRDYNEQFF. In nucleotides, the CDR3 is TGTGCCAGCAGCTTAGAAAACCGGGACTACAATGAGCAGTTCTTC. The chain has TRBV7-3 and TRBJ2-1; D may be TRBD2 (5 bases). The V gene lost 2 bases and the J gene lost 3 bases, with 11 bases spanning the gap. CDR1 and CDR2 from the germline V gene are SGHTA and FQGTGA. The CDR3 has 15 residues.

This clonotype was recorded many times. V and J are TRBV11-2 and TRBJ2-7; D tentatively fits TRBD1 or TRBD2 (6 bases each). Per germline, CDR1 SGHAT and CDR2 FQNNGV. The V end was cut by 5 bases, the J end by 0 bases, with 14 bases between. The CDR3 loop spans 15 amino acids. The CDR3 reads CASSLGGLISYEQYF. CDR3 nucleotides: TGTGCCAGCAGCCTAGGGGGACTGATCTCCTACGAGCAGTACTTC.

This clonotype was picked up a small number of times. CDR3 bases: TGTGCCAGCAGCTTTCTAGCGAACACCGGGGAGCTGTTTTTT. Encoded protein: CASSFLANTGELFF. The chain has TRBV7-2 and TRBJ2-2; D unresolved. The CDR3 is 14 amino acids. CDR1 SGHTA and CDR2 FQGNSA come from the germline V gene. Trimming pared 3 bases from V and 0 bases from J, leaving 5 bases between. The whole variable domain, filled in from reference TRBV7-2 and TRBJ2-2, reads GAGVSQSPSNKVTEKGKDVELRCDPISGHTALYWYRQSLGQGLEFLIYFQGNSAPDKSGLPSDRFSAERTGGSVSTLTIQRTQQEDSAVYLCASSFLANTGELFFGEGSRLTVL.